This TCR beta chain comes out of a study of cytomegalovirus exposure and HLA in healthy donors. The CDR3 totals 18 residues. Trimming took 2 bases from V and 4 from J; bases not matched to a gene: 16. Germline V gene lookup returns CDR1 SGHVS and CDR2 FQNEAQ. In the PCR, 60 Vbeta and 13 Jbeta primers were used. Here immunoSEQ multiplex PCR was the method, and the copy in TCRdb shows in-frame clones only, minus some. The sample carries some 96,000 clones, over 65% recorded once. The clonotype was recovered from a woman aged 55-75 years in good health and CMV-seronegative. Sequencing used PBMCs. The chain has TRBV7-8 and TRBJ1-2; 7 nucleotides align to TRBD1. CDR3 region: CASSLLLGSTGKAYGYTF. The DNA of the CDR3 is TGTGCCAGCAGCTTATTATTGGGTTCGACAGGGAAGGCCTATGGCTACACCTTC. The variable domain in full, with the rest retrieved from reference TRBV7-8 and TRBJ1-2, is GAGVSQSPRYKVAKRGQDVALRCDPISGHVSLFWYQQALGQGPEFLTYFQNEAQLDKSGLPSDRFFAERPEGSVSTLKIQRTQQEDSAVYLCASSLLLGSTGKAYGYTFGSGTRLTVV.